The clone carrying this TCR beta chain was picked up a small number of times. Its antigen remains unidentified. MiXCR, applied by TCRdb to the 5' RACE reads, yields one record per CDR3 protein. Among 600,000 to 750,000 distinct CDR3 sequences listed, approximately 13% were seen once. This entry is derived from a study of T cells after yellow fever vaccination. Overall study findings and caveats: A faster peak, day 5 versus 15, was reached by the weaker secondary response.

After removal of 6 bases from V and 2 bases from J, the junction contained 5 bases not matched to a gene. The CDR3 totals 13 residues. CDR1 and CDR2 (germline): DFQATT, SNEGSKA (reference sequence). The source was PBMCs, collected on the day of the yellow fever booster vaccination. The rearrangement joins TRBV20-1 to TRBJ1-2; 8 nucleotides match TRBD1. The sequence came from a man younger than 40 who received the YFV17D yellow fever vaccine. CDR3: CSAPTGVNYGYTF. Written as DNA, the CDR3 is TGCAGTGCCCCGACAGGGGTGAACTATGGCTACACCTTC.